These T cell receptor beta chains were read from a single sample in a study of cytomegalovirus exposure and HLA in healthy donors. This table comes from immunoSEQ multiplex PCR, and its TCRdb copy is limited to in-frame clones, with some not included. The table has about 150,000 clones, about 80% seen once; the top ten hold around 5.4%. Sequences were obtained from PBMCs. Every receptor here comes from a man in his thirties or forties in good health and CMV-seropositive. CDR3s include the opening cysteine and the closing phenylalanine or tryptophan. Fields, in order: CDR3 length, J gene, D gene, clone size, V gene, CDR3 DNA, CDR3 protein. The D gene is left open where the match is weak. A row's size may be missing; if present it is once, few, many or a size class.

14,TRBJ2-5,TRBD2,-,TRBV6-1,TGTGCCAGCAGTGAAGCGGGAGGGCAAGAGACCCAGTACTTC,CASSEAGGQETQYF
15,TRBJ2-7,-,-,TRBV18,TGTGCCAGCTCACCCCCCGGCGGGGCCACCTACGAGCAGTACTTC,CASSPPGGATYEQYF
14,TRBJ2-1,TRBD1,few,TRBV6-5,TGTGCCAGCAGTGAAAGGACAGGGTACAATGAGCAGTTCTTC,CASSERTGYNEQFF
14,TRBJ1-1,-,-,TRBV4-1,TGCGCCAGCAGCCAAGTTTCAGTGAACACTGAAGCTTTCTTT,CASSQVSVNTEAFF
16,TRBJ2-2,TRBD2,-,TRBV2,TGTGCCAGCAGTAGCCCCGGGACTAGCGGGACCGGGGAGCTGTTTTTT,CASSSPGTSGTGELFF
15,TRBJ2-7,-,-,TRBV5-1,TGCGCCACCATTTATAGGGGGTTTATCATCTACGAGCAGTACTTC,CATIYRGFIIYEQYF
14,TRBJ2-5,TRBD2,once,TRBV7-8,TGTGCCAGCAGCTCCCCGATGATAGCGGGAGAGCCGTACTTC,CASSSPMIAGEPYF
16,TRBJ1-4,-,-,TRBV5-1,TGCGCCAGCAGCTTGGGCCCACGGGGTGCTGATGAAAAACTGTTTTTT,CASSLGPRGADEKLFF
14,TRBJ2-7,-,few,TRBV28,TGTGCCAGCAGTTTCGGGGGAATCTTCTACGAGCAGTACTTC,CASSFGGIFYEQYF
15,TRBJ2-3,-,-,TRBV2,TGTGCCAGCACCCAAAGGGGCAGGGGCACAGATACGCAGTATTTT,CASTQRGRGTDTQYF
12,TRBJ1-1,TRBD1,once,TRBV27,TGTGCCAGCAGTACGAGGACAGGGGGAGCTTTCTTT,CASSTRTGGAFF
14,TRBJ2-2,-,-,TRBV7-9,TGTGCCAGCAGCGCCACCGGGAACACCGGGGAGCTGTTTTTT,CASSATGNTGELFF
14,TRBJ1-4,TRBD1,-,TRBV18,TGTGCCAGCTCACCGGACAGGGAGGCTGAAAAACTGTTTTTT,CASSPDREAEKLFF
17,TRBJ1-4,-,-,TRBV9,TGTGCCAGCAGCGTCTCTGATTCACAGGCCTTTAATGAAAAACTGTTTTTT,CASSVSDSQAFNEKLFF
15,TRBJ2-5,-,-,TRBV28,TGTGCCAGCAGTTTATTTATTGGTCAGGCCCCCGGACTGTACTTC,CASSLFIGQAPGLYF
14,TRBJ2-1,-,-,TRBV6-6,TGTGCCAGCAATGGAGGGGTGACCTACAATGAGCAGTTCTTC,CASNGGVTYNEQFF
13,TRBJ2-1,-,once,TRBV2,TGTGCCAGCAGTGACCCCTTACAGGGTGAGCAGTTCTTC,CASSDPLQGEQFF
15,TRBJ2-1,TRBD2,-,TRBV7-9,TGTGCCAGCAGCTTTGACGCGGGAGGGGTCTCTGAGCAGTTCTTC,CASSFDAGGVSEQFF
15,TRBJ2-7,TRBD2,-,TRBV5-4,TGTGCCAGCAGCTTGAAGACTAGCGGGCCCTACGAGCAGTACTTC,CASSLKTSGPYEQYF
14,TRBJ2-7,-,once,TRBV6-5,TGTGCCAGCAGTTACTCCAGGGGAGAGTACGAGCAGTACTTC,CASSYSRGEYEQYF
16,TRBJ2-7,-,once,TRBV28,TGTGCCAGCAGTTTATACTCGCGGGATATGCTGTACGAGCAGTACTTC,CASSLYSRDMLYEQYF
13,TRBJ2-3,-,-,TRBV7-9,TGTGCCAGCAGCCGGGATTCGGGAGATACGCAGTATTTT,CASSRDSGDTQYF
13,TRBJ2-7,-,-,TRBV5-6,TGTGCCAGCAGCCCCCGGGTTCTCGACGAGCAGTACTTC,CASSPRVLDEQYF